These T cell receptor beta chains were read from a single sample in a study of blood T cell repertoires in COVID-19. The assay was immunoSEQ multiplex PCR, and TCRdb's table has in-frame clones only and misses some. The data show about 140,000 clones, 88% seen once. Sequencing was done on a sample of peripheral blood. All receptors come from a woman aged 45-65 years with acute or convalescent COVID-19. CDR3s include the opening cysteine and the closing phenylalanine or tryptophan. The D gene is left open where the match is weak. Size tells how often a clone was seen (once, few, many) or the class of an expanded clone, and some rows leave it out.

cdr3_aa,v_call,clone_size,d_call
CASRPTVTSGNTIYF,TRBV2,-,-
CASRRTGNLGTDTQYF,TRBV5-1,-,TRBD1
CASSVAAGLGYTF,TRBV9,-,-
CASSQVPSYGYTF,TRBV14,-,-
CASTRGQGEEKLFF,TRBV7-9,-,TRBD1
CASSIYGGDGQPQHF,TRBV19,-,-
CASSDQGAGELFF,TRBV7-3,-,TRBD1
CASAGGSGANVLTF,TRBV2,once,TRBD1
CASSEGGAGYEQYF,TRBV6-1,-,-
CASSSIGQVNTEAFF,TRBV2,-,TRBD1
CASSPGQLLHYGYTF,TRBV5-8,few,TRBD1
CASSQNYGYTF,TRBV12-3/TRBV12-4,once,-
CASSPPSGYEQYF,TRBV18,-,-
CASSQLRGGYTGELFF,TRBV14,-,TRBD2
CATGEPQHF,TRBV6-6,-,-
CASSFKAGGPETQYF,TRBV11-2,few,TRBD2